The rows below give T cell receptor beta chains drawn from one sample of a study of blood T cell repertoires in COVID-19. Clones were sequenced by immunoSEQ multiplex PCR, and TCRdb holds only the in-frame ones, with some missing. The data hold roughly 72,000 clones, with 60% to 85% observed a single time. The specimen was peripheral blood. The receptors shown here come from an elderly woman with active or convalescent COVID-19. Each CDR3 is given with its conserved first and last residue. The D gene is left open where the match is weak. Some rows have no size entry. The others give once, few or many, or a class for an expanded clone.

TRBD1	TRBJ1-5	TRBV7-2	13	-	TGTGCCAGCAGCAGGACAGGACCGGAGCCCCAGCATTTT	CASSRTGPEPQHF
-	TRBJ2-1	TRBV19	12	few	TGTGCCAGTAAGGAGGGAGGTAATGAGCAGTTCTTC	CASKEGGNEQFF
TRBD2	TRBJ2-3	TRBV5-1	14	-	TGCGCCAGCAGCCCGACCCGGGGGGGAGATACGCAGTATTTT	CASSPTRGGDTQYF
-	TRBJ1-5	TRBV28	12	-	TGTGCCACATACGAGGCAAGCCGGCCCCAGCATTTT	CATYEASRPQHF
TRBD2	TRBJ2-7	TRBV6-6	13	-	TGTGCCAGCACCAGACCGGGACTAGCTGAGCAGTACTTC	CASTRPGLAEQYF
TRBD2	TRBJ2-2	TRBV19	14	-	TGTGCCAGTAGTGTTAGCGGGAGTCCTGGGGAGCTGTTTTTT	CASSVSGSPGELFF
-	TRBJ1-5	TRBV5-5	15	-	TGTGCCAGCAGCTTCACCGGGACTAGGGATCAGCCCCAGCATTTT	CASSFTGTRDQPQHF
TRBD1	TRBJ1-5	TRBV19	15	-	TGTGCCAGTAGTCCGCCGGGACAGGGAGCTCAGCCCCAGCATTTT	CASSPPGQGAQPQHF
TRBD1	TRBJ1-3	TRBV27	14	-	TGTGCCAGCAGCGCCTCAGGGGGTGGAAACACCATATATTTT	CASSASGGGNTIYF
TRBD1	TRBJ1-3	TRBV12-5	19	-	TGTGCTAGTGGTTTGGCCTCCGGGACAGCCTTTAGGACTGGAAACACCATATATTTT	CASGLASGTAFRTGNTIYF
-	TRBJ2-5	TRBV28	14	-	TGTGCCAGCAGTTTAGCGACTAGTCGGGAGACCCAGTACTTC	CASSLATSRETQYF
-	TRBJ1-1	TRBV12-3/TRBV12-4	13	-	TGTGCCAGCACCCCGGGGGGGTACACTGAAGCTTTCTTT	CASTPGGYTEAFF
TRBD1	TRBJ1-2	TRBV5-1	13	once	TGCGCCAGCAGCAAGACAGGGTACGATGGCTACACCTTC	CASSKTGYDGYTF
-	TRBJ2-2	TRBV21-1	15	-	TGTGCCAGCAGGACTCGAACAGGGGTGGACCGGGGAGCTGTTTTT	CASRTRTGVDRGAVF
TRBD2	TRBJ2-7	TRBV19	18	-	TGTGCCAGTAGTATAGGTCTCGCCGGGACTATGTTCCCCTACGAGCAGTACTTC	CASSIGLAGTMFPYEQYF
-	TRBJ1-4	TRBV11-2	19	-	TGTGCCAGCAGCTTAGGCGGACAGCTTTATATTACAACTAATGAAAAACTGTTTTTT	CASSLGGQLYITTNEKLFF
TRBD1	TRBJ2-1	TRBV25-1	15	-	TGTGCCAGCAGTACCCCAGGGGGCTTCTACAATGAGCAGTTCTTC	CASSTPGGFYNEQFF
TRBD1	TRBJ1-3	TRBV5-1	15	-	TGCGCCAGCAGCTTGGGCGACAGGGAGGGAAACACCATATATTTT	CASSLGDREGNTIYF
-	TRBJ2-1	TRBV18	14	-	TGTGCCAGCTCATCATCACAGAGTTACAATGAGCAGTTCTTC	CASSSSQSYNEQFF
-	TRBJ2-7	TRBV18	13	once	TGTGCCAGCTCACCACCGGACAGCTACGAGCAGTACTTC	CASSPPDSYEQYF
-	TRBJ2-2	TRBV30	13	-	TGTGCCTGGAGCCCCTGGAGTGCCGGGGAGCTGTTTTTT	CAWSPWSAGELFF
-	TRBJ1-5	TRBV5-6	14	-	TGTGCCAGCAGCTTGAGCGGAATCAATCAGCCCCAGCATTTT	CASSLSGINQPQHF
TRBD2	TRBJ2-7	TRBV10-3	13	few	TGTGCCAGTGGGGCTAGCGGGAGATACGAGCAGTACTTC	CASGASGRYEQYF
-	TRBJ1-3	TRBV3-1/TRBV3-2	14	-	TGTGCCAGCAGCCCCAGGGACTCTGGAAACACCATATATTTT	CASSPRDSGNTIYF
TRBD1	TRBJ1-4	TRBV20-1	16	-	TGCAGTGCTAGTGAATCAGGGACAGGCAGAAGTGAAAAACTGTTTTTT	CSASESGTGRSEKLFF
-	TRBJ1-1	TRBV10-3	14	-	TGTGCCACTTCCACACAGGGTAAAAACACTGAAGCTTTCTTT	CATSTQGKNTEAFF
TRBD2	TRBJ2-3	TRBV6-2/TRBV6-3	17	-	TGTGCCAGCAGTAAGAGAATAGCGGGGTCGCTCGGAGATACGCAGTATTTT	CASSKRIAGSLGDTQYF
TRBD2	TRBJ2-1	TRBV28	15	-	TGTGCCAGCAGGCCTAGCGGCCATGGGTACAATGAGCAGTTCTTC	CASRPSGHGYNEQFF
-	TRBJ1-6	TRBV27	15	once	TGTGCCAGCAAGCCCCAGGGCTCCTATAATTCACCCCTCCACTTT	CASKPQGSYNSPLHF
-	TRBJ1-1	TRBV7-9	11	-	TGTGCCAGCAGCCACTCATCTGAAGCTTTCTTT	CASSHSSEAFF
-	TRBJ2-4	TRBV19	18	-	TGTGCCAGTAGTACCCAGCCCCTACAGGGAATAGCCAAAAACATTCAGTACTTC	CASSTQPLQGIAKNIQYF
-	TRBJ1-2	TRBV19	16	-	TGTGCCAGTAGTACCCTCCAAGCAAGGGGAAGAGGTGGCTACACCTTC	CASSTLQARGRGGYTF
TRBD1	TRBJ1-2	TRBV27	15	-	TGTGCCAGCAGTGGAAGGGACAGGGGGCCCTCTGGCTACACCTTC	CASSGRDRGPSGYTF
-	TRBJ2-1	TRBV4-2	14	-	TGTGCCAGCTCGGTAGCGAGCTCCTACAATGAGCAGTTCTTC	CASSVASSYNEQFF
-	TRBJ2-1	TRBV6-5	15	-	TGTGCCAGCAGTTACTCGGCTAGCGTCTACAATGAGCAGTTCTTC	CASSYSASVYNEQFF
-	TRBJ2-5	TRBV9	13	once	TGTGCCAGCAGCCAGGGCTCCACGGAGACCCAGTACTTC	CASSQGSTETQYF
TRBD1	TRBJ1-4	TRBV10-3	13	-	TGTGCCACGCGACAGGGGACGAATGAAAAACTGTTTTTT	CATRQGTNEKLFF
TRBD2	TRBJ2-1	TRBV7-9	16	-	TGTGCCAGCAGCTCCGGGACTAGCGTGGCCTACAATGAGCAGTTCTTC	CASSSGTSVAYNEQFF
TRBD2	TRBJ2-7	TRBV14	17	-	TGTGCCAGCAGCAGGGCGACGAGGACTAGCGGGAACTACGAGCAGTACTTC	CASSRATRTSGNYEQYF
-	TRBJ2-3	TRBV3-1/TRBV3-2	19	-	TGTGCCAGCAGCCGTGAATTTTCCGGGACACCTAGGAGGACAGATACGCAGTATTTT	CASSREFSGTPRRTDTQYF
-	TRBJ1-6	TRBV28	13	-	TGTGCCACACATGGACAACATAATTCACCCCTCCACTTT	CATHGQHNSPLHF
-	TRBJ1-6	TRBV2	16	few	TGTGCCAGCAGTGCCCGTCTCTACTCCTATAATTCACCCCTCCACTTT	CASSARLYSYNSPLHF
TRBD2	TRBJ2-1	TRBV6-4	15	-	TGTGCCAGCAGGCCAGGACTAGCGGGTAACAATGAGCAGTTCTTC	CASRPGLAGNNEQFF
TRBD2	TRBJ2-2	TRBV9	16	-	TGTGCCAGCAGCCCGGGGACTAGCGGGAACACCGGGGAGCTGTTTTTT	CASSPGTSGNTGELFF
TRBD2	TRBJ2-1	TRBV7-2	16	-	TGTGCCAGCAGCCCACTGGGGGGGAGGTCCTACAATGAGCAGTTCTTC	CASSPLGGRSYNEQFF